This TCR beta chain was recovered during a study of graft-versus-host responses after intestinal transplantation. Overall study: Every one of the recipients received anti-thymocyte globulin induction and afterwards took tacrolimus and steroids for about 3 years.

CDR1 MNHGY and CDR2 SVAAGI come from the germline V gene. The CDR3 consists of 11 residues. V lost 8 bases and J lost 6, with 10 bases in between. Concerning this clone itself: Antigen specificity is unknown.

TCRdb's table, derived via immunoSEQ multiplex PCR, lists solely in-frame clones and lacks some. The table lists about 5,000 clones, around 70% of them singletons. Study-wide points: Investigators detected GvH clones in recipient marrow, with some emerging earlier in ileum or blood.

The chain has TRBV6-9 and TRBJ1-2; D might be TRBD1 (6 bases). This sample comprised PBMCs, obtained less than 550 days after intestinal transplant. The receptor's source is a human patient who received an intestinal transplant, so some T cells may come from the graft donor. The CDR3 nucleotides are TGTGCCAGCTGGACAGTCAATGGCTACACCTTC. It translates to CASWTVNGYTF.